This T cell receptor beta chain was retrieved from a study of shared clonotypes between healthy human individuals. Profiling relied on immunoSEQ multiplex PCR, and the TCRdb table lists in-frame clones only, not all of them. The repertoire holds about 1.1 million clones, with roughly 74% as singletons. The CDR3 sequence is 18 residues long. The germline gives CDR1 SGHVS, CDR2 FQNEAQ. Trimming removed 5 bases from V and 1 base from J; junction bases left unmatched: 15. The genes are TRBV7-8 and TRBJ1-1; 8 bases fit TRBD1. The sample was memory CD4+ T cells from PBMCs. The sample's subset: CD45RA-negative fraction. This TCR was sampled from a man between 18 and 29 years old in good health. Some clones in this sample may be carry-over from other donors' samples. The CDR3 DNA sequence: TGTGCCAGCAGCCTACTGCGGACAGGGCCGAGCGGGAACACTGAAGCTTTCTTT. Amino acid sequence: CASSLLRTGPSGNTEAFF.